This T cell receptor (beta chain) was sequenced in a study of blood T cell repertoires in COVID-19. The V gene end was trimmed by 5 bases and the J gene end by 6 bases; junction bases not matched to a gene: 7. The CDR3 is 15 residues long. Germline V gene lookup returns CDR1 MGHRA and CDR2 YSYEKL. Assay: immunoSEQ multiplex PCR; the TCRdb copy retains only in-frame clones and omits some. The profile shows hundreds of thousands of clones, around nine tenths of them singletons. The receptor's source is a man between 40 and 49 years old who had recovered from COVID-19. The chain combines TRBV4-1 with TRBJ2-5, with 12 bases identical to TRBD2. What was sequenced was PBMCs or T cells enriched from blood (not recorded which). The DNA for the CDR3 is TGCGCCAGCAGCACAACTAGCGGGGGGCTAAAGACCCAGTACTTC. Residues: CASSTTSGGLKTQYF.